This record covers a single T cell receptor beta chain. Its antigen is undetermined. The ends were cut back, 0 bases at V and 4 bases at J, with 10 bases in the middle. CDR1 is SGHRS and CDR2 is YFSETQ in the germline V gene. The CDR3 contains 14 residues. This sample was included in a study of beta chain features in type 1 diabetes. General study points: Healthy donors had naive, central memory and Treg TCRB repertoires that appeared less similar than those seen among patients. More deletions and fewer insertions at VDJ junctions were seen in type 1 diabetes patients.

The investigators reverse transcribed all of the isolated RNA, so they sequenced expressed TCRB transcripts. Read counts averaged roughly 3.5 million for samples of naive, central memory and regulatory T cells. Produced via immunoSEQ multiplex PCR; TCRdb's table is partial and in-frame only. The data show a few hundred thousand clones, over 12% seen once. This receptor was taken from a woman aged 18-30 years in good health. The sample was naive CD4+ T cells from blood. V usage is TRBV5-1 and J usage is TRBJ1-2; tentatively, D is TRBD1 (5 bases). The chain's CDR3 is CASSLGTGVYGYTF. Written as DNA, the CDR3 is TGCGCCAGCAGCTTGGGTACGGGGGTCTATGGCTACACCTTC.